This record concerns one T cell receptor (beta chain) sequence. The antigen remains unidentified. The data are from a study of cytomegalovirus exposure and HLA in healthy donors. The study's findings and limits: It was assumed in the presence/absence analyses that sequencing depth was roughly uniform across donors. A later analysis showed that HLA-associated TCR beta chains had undergone more clonal expansion than equally common others.

The CDR3 has 14 residues. Germline V gives CDR1 MDHEN, CDR2 SYDVKM. V was clipped by 10 bases and J by 5 bases; unmatched bases: 11. PCR involved 60 Vbeta and 13 Jbeta primers. TCRdb keeps only in-frame clones here, not all; method: immunoSEQ multiplex PCR. Its clone listing holds about 70,000 clones. The sample comprised PBMCs. The chain employs TRBV28 and TRBJ2-3; 8 bases are shared with TRBD1. The sequence derives from a female donor in good health and CMV-seropositive. CDR3 loop: CAITQGAHEDTQYF. The CDR3 DNA sequence: TGTGCCATCACTCAGGGGGCGCATGAAGATACGCAGTATTTT.